The 22 T cell receptor beta chains presented below share a single source sample, sequenced in a study of shared clonotypes between healthy human individuals. Profiled with immunoSEQ multiplex PCR; TCRdb holds only in-frame clones, not every one. The sample yields roughly 2.2 million clones, roughly 93% seen once. Material: naive CD4+ T cells from PBMCs. Subset denoted: CD45RA+ positively selected. The receptors were sampled from a man aged 18 to 30 in good health. Some clones in this sample may be carry-over from other donors' samples.

The rearrangement joins TRBV28 to TRBJ2-1; D is ambiguous. Germline V gene sequence: CDR1 MDHEN, CDR2 SYDVKM. This CDR3 contains 14 residues. V lost 6 bases, J lost 4 bases, and 13 bases lay in between. CDR3 region: CASRSLPYYNEQFF. The CDR3 DNA reads as TGTGCCAGCAGGTCCCTCCCGTATTACAATGAGCAGTTCTTC.

The chain has TRBV25-1 and TRBJ2-5; D gene ambiguous. This CDR3 spans 12 amino acids. V was trimmed by 5 bases and J by 4 bases, leaving 8 bases between them. Looked up from germline, CDR1 is MGHDK and CDR2 is SYGVNS. The CDR3 reads CASSPLGETQYF. CDR3 coding DNA: TGTGCCAGCAGTCCCCTGGGAGAGACCCAGTACTTC.

To note about this clone: At the DNA level, this CDR3 is encoded by other sequences in the same sample as well. The chain joins TRBV5-1 to TRBJ1-1; the D is unclear. Germline loops: CDR1 SGHRS, CDR2 YFSETQ. Trimming stripped 0 bases from V and 2 bases from J, with 5 bases between. This CDR3 comprises 13 residues. CDR3 bases: TGCGCCAGCAGCTTGGCCGGTAACACTGAAGCTTTCTTT. Its protein product is CASSLAGNTEAFF.

This clone has more than one count but fewer than ten. CDR3 bases: TGTGCCAGCAGGGTAGCGGGGGAGCAGTACTTC. Its translation is CASRVAGEQYF. V is TRBV2 and J is TRBJ2-7; 8 bases line up with TRBD2. Losses at the gene ends were 6 bases for V and 7 bases for J; bases not matched to a gene: 2. The length of the CDR3 is 11 residues. In germline, CDR1 is SNHLY, CDR2 FYNNEI.

The chain employs TRBV19 and TRBJ1-5; D not resolved. The CDR3 has 16 amino acids. Trimming pared 2 bases from V and 3 bases from J, leaving 14 bases between. Germline-derived CDR1 and CDR2 are LNHDA and SQIVND (reference sequence). This CDR3 is CASSIRGSSYNQPQHF. The CDR3 DNA reads TGTGCCAGTAGTATAAGAGGCAGCTCGTACAATCAGCCCCAGCATTTT.

The chain links TRBV7-2 to TRBJ1-2, with a weak D call TRBD1 (6 bases). V was clipped by 5 bases and J by 4 bases, with 17 bases between them. CDR1 is SGHTA and CDR2 is FQGNSA in the germline V gene. The CDR3 loop spans 15 amino acids. This chain's CDR3 is CASSLTGSSSYGYTF. Written as DNA, the CDR3 is TGTGCCAGCAGCCTGACAGGCAGTTCGTCCTATGGCTACACCTTC.

Here the CDR3 reads CASSLRQGRGNEQFF. CDR3 DNA: TGTGCCAGCAGTTTAAGACAGGGCAGGGGAAATGAGCAGTTCTTC. The chain uses TRBV27 and TRBJ2-1; 7 bases agree with TRBD1. Germline V lookup: CDR1 MNHEY, CDR2 SMNVEV (reference sequence). CDR3 length equals 15 residues. The ends lost 2 bases at V and 7 bases at J; junction bases unmatched: 8.

The chain has TRBV27 and TRBJ1-2; 8 bases are a match to TRBD1. Per the germline V gene, CDR1 is MNHEY and CDR2 is SMNVEV (reference sequence). The CDR3 consists of 14 residues. The ends lost 5 bases at V and 8 bases at J; junction bases unmatched: 10. DNA of the CDR3: TGTGCCAGCAGTCCAGGACAGGGATCCAGAGGCTACACCTTC. Protein product: CASSPGQGSRGYTF.

The chain uses TRBV9 and TRBJ1-3, with D unclear. The CDR3 sequence is 14 residues long. Germline CDR1 SGDLS, CDR2 YYNGEE. V was clipped by 3 bases and J by 2 bases, with 9 bases between them. Here the CDR3 reads CASSARLPGNTIYF. CDR3 sequence (DNA): TGTGCCAGCAGCGCCAGACTACCTGGAAACACCATATATTTT.

The chain employs TRBV27 and TRBJ2-2; TRBD2 aligns across 15 bases. The CDR3 length is 17 residues. V dropped 5 bases and J dropped 5; count of bases not matched to a gene: 6. Per germline, CDR1 MNHEY and CDR2 SMNVEV (reference sequence). In nucleotides, the CDR3 is TGTGCCAGCAGTCCTACCGGGACTAGCGGGAGGACCGGGGAGCTGTTTTTT. Protein: CASSPTGTSGRTGELFF.

The CDR3: CASPRTRGAGSTDTQYF. DNA for the CDR3: TGTGCCAGCCCTAGGACTAGGGGGGCGGGAAGCACAGATACGCAGTATTTT. The chain combines TRBV5-4 with TRBJ2-3; weak D call: TRBD2 (7 bases). The V and J ends lost 7 bases and 0 bases respectively, with 21 bases between them. This CDR3 spans 17 amino acids. The germline V gene encodes CDR1 SGHNT and CDR2 YYREEE (reference sequence).

This chain uses TRBV19 with TRBJ1-2; D unclear. Germline CDR1 and CDR2: LNHDA and SQIVND (reference sequence). This CDR3 contains 15 residues. V lost 7 bases to trimming and J lost 4 bases, with 19 bases between them. This CDR3 reads CASTEVWRAGYGYTF. The CDR3 nucleotides read TGTGCCAGTACCGAAGTATGGAGGGCTGGCTATGGCTACACCTTC.

With respect to this clone: Other DNA sequences in this specimen translate into the identical CDR3. This chain uses TRBV10-3 with TRBJ2-7; D assignment may be TRBD1 or TRBD2 (6 bases each). The V end lost 0 bases, the J end lost 2 bases, and 8 bases lay between the germline ends. This CDR3 is built from 14 residues. The germline V gene encodes CDR1 ENHRY and CDR2 SYGVKD. CDR3 region: CAISESGGPYEQYF. CDR3 nucleotides: TGTGCCATCAGTGAGTCAGGGGGGCCCTACGAGCAGTACTTC.

This clone has just one count. The genes are TRBV6-1 and TRBJ2-3; D not resolved. This CDR3 spans 15 amino acids. V dropped 10 bases and J dropped 2 bases, with 19 bases sitting between them. Germline V gene sequence: CDR1 MNHNS, CDR2 SASEGT. CDR3 nucleotides: TGTGCCACTCTCCGACGGGCTCCAGACACAGATACGCAGTATTTT. It is translated as CATLRRAPDTDTQYF.

The genes are TRBV28 and TRBJ1-3; no definite D call. Trimming took 6 bases from V and 0 from J, leaving 24 bases between them. CDR1 MDHEN and CDR2 SYDVKM come from the germline V gene. CDR3 size: 19 residues. CDR3 sequence (DNA): TGTGCCAGCAGCCTCTACGAAACGACTTGGGCCGCCTCTGGAAACACCATATATTTT. This codes for CASSLYETTWAASGNTIYF.

This chain uses TRBV5-1 with TRBJ2-1; a weak D match, TRBD2 (6 bases). V was clipped by 4 bases and J by 4 bases, with 15 bases between them. CDR1 and CDR2 from the germline V gene are SGHRS and YFSETQ. The CDR3 is made up of 15 amino acids. CDR3 in DNA: TGCGCCAGCAGCCCAGGACTAACCACGTACAATGAGCAGTTCTTC. It yields the protein CASSPGLTTYNEQFF.

This clone was seen a few times. The sample has other DNA sequences that encode this CDR3 too. The J gene is TRBJ2-1, the V gene TRBV5-1, with TRBD2 identical over 9 bases. The V and J ends lost 0 bases and 4 bases, in that order; junction bases with no gene match: 2. The V gene's germline CDR1 is SGHRS and CDR2 YFSETQ. The CDR3 covers 15 residues. The CDR3 nucleotides read TGCGCCAGCAGCTTGGATAGCGGGAGTTACAATGAGCAGTTCTTC. It is translated as CASSLDSGSYNEQFF.

This clone was detected a few times. CDR3 loop: CASIPRGTPFAEQYF. CDR3 DNA sequence: TGTGCCAGCATCCCTCGCGGGACTCCTTTCGCGGAGCAGTACTTC. The chain carries TRBV7-8 and TRBJ2-7, with D possibly being TRBD2 (6 bases). Between the trimmed V and J ends, which lost 7 bases and 7 bases, there was a span of 23 bases. Germline-derived CDR1 and CDR2 are SGHVS and FQNEAQ. The CDR3 length is 15 residues.

V usage is TRBV28 and J usage is TRBJ1-5, with D perhaps matching TRBD1 (5 bases). The CDR3 runs to 17 residues. The germline CDR1 and CDR2 sequences are MDHEN and SYDVKM. With 7 bases removed from V and 0 bases from J, the gap between germline ends came to 19 bases. In DNA form, the CDR3 reads TGTGCCAGCACTTCCCTGGGGGGGTTTTATAGCAATCAGCCCCAGCATTTT. Amino acids: CASTSLGGFYSNQPQHF.

The chain recombines TRBV7-9 with TRBJ2-2; 14 bases are a match to TRBD2. The CDR3 covers 17 residues. V shed 5 bases, J shed 5 bases, and the junction held 7 bases outside the gene matches. The V gene's germline CDR1 is SEHNR and CDR2 FQNEAQ (reference sequence). The DNA for the CDR3 is TGTGCCAGCAGCCCTGGGACTAGCGGGAGTTGGACCGGGGAGCTGTTTTTT. This encodes CASSPGTSGSWTGELFF. Combining the CDR3 with reference TRBV7-9 and TRBJ2-2 gives the whole variable domain DTGVSQNPRHKITKRGQNVTFRCDPISEHNRLYWYRQTLGQGPEFLTYFQNEAQLEKSRLLSDRFSAERPKGSFSTLEIQRTEQGDSAMYLCASSPGTSGSWTGELFFGEGSRLTVL.

This chain uses TRBV7-9 with TRBJ2-3; D unresolved. This CDR3 is built from 13 residues. The germline gives CDR1 SEHNR, CDR2 FQNEAQ (reference sequence). With 8 bases removed from V and 4 bases from J, the gap between germline ends came to 13 bases. CDR3 in DNA: TGTGCCAGCGGCCCTACGGTGGCAGATACGCAGTATTTT. It is translated as CASGPTVADTQYF.

The chain combines TRBV18 with TRBJ2-1; no firm D call. This CDR3 region has 14 residues. Between the trimmed V and J ends, which lost 3 bases and 3 bases, there was a span of 9 bases. Germline V lookup: CDR1 KGHSH, CDR2 LQKENI. CDR3 in amino acids: CASSPAIHYNEQFF. CDR3 DNA: TGTGCCAGCTCACCTGCGATTCACTACAATGAGCAGTTCTTC.